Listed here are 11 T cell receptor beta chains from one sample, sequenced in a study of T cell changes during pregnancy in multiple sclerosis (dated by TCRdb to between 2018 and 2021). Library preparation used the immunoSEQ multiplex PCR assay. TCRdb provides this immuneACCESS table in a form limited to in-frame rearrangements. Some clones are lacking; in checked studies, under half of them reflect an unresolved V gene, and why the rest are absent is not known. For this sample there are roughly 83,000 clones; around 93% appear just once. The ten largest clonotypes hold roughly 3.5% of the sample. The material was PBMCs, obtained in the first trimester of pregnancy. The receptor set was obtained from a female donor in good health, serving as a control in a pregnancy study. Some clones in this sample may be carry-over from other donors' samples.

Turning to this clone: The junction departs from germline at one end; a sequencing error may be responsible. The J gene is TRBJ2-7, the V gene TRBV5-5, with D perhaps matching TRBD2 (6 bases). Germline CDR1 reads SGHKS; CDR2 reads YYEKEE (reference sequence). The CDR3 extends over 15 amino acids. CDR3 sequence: CASSQVADYSYEQYF. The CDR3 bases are TGCGCCAGCAGCCAAGTAGCGGACTACTCCTACGAGCAGTACTTC.

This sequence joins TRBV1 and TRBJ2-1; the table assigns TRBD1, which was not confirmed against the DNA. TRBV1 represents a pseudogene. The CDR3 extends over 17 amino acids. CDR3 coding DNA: TGCACCAGCAGCTTTACACGACAGGGGATCCCCTACAATGAGCAGTTCTTC. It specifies CTSSFTRQGIPYNEQFF.

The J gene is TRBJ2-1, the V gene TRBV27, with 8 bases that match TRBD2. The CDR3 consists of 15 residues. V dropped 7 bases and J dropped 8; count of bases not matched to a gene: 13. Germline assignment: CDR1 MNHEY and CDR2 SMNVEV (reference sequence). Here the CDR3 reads CASISSGSPRDEQFF. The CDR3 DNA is TGTGCCAGCATCTCCAGCGGGAGCCCCAGGGATGAGCAGTTCTTC.

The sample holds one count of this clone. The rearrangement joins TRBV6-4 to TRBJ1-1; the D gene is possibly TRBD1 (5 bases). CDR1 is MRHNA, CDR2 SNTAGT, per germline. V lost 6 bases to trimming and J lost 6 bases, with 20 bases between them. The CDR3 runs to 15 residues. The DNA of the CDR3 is TGTGCCAGCAGACTCTCTCCAGGGTTTGGTGCTGAAGCTTTCTTT. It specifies CASRLSPGFGAEAFF.

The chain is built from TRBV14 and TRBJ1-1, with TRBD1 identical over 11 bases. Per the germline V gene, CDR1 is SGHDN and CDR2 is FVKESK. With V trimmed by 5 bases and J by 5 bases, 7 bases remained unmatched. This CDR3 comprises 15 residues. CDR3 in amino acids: CASSKRDRGITEAFF. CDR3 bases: TGTGCCAGCAGCAAAAGGGACAGGGGGATAACTGAAGCTTTCTTT. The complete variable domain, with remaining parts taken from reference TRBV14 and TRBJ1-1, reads EAGVTQFPSHSVIEKGQTVTLRCDPISGHDNLYWYRRVMGKEIKFLLHFVKESKQDESGMPNNRFLAERTGGTYSTLKVQPAELEDSGVYFCASSKRDRGITEAFFGQGTRLTVV.

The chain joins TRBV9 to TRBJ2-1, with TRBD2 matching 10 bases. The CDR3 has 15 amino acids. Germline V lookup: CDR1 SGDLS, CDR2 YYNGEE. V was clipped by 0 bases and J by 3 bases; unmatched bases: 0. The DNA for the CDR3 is TGTGCCAGCAGCGTAGTAGCGGGGGGCTACAATGAGCAGTTCTTC. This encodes CASSVVAGGYNEQFF.

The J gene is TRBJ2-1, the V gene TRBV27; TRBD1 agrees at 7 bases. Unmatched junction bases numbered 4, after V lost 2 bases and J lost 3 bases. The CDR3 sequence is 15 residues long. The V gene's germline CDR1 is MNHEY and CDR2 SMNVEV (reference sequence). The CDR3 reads CASSLKGGLYNEQFF. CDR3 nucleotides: TGTGCCAGCAGTTTAAAAGGGGGCCTCTACAATGAGCAGTTCTTC.

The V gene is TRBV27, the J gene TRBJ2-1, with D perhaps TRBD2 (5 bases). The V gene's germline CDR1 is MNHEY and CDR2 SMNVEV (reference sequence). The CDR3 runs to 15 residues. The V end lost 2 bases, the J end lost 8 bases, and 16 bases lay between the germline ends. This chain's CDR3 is CASSLDGMTSDEQFF. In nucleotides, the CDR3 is TGTGCCAGCAGTTTAGACGGGATGACCTCGGATGAGCAGTTCTTC.

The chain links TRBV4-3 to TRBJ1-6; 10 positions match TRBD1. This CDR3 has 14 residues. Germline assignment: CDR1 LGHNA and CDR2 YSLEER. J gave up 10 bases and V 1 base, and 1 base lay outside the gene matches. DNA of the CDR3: TGCGCCAGCAGCCAAGGGGGACAGGGGTCACCCCTCCACTTT. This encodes CASSQGGQGSPLHF.

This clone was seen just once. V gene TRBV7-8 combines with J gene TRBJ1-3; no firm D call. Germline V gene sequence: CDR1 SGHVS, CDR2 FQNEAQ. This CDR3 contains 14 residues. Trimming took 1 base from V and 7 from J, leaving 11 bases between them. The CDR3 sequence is CASSLGRGINTIYF. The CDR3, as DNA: TGTGCCAGCAGCTTAGGTCGGGGTATCAACACCATATATTTT.

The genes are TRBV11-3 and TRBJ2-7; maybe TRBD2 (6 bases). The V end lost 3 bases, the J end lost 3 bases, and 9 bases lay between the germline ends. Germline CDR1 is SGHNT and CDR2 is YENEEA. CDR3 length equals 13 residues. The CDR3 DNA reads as TGTGCCAGCAGCTTGGGGAGGAACTACGAGCAGTACTTC. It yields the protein CASSLGRNYEQYF. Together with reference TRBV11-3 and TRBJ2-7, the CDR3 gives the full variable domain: EAGVVQSPRYKIIEKKQPVAFWCNPISGHNTLYWYLQNLGQGPELLIRYENEEAVDDSQLPKDRFSAERLKGVDSTLKIQPAELGDSAVYLCASSLGRNYEQYFGPGTRLTVT.